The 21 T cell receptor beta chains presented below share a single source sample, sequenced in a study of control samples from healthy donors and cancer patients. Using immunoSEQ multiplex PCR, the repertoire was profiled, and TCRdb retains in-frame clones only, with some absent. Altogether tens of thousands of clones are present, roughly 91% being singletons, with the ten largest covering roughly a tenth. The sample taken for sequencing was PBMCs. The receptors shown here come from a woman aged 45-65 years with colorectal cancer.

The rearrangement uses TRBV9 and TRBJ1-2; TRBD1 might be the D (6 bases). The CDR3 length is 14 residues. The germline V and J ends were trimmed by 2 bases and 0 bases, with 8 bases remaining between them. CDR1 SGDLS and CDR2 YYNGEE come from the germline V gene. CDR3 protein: CASSVGGANYGYTF. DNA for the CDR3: TGTGCCAGCAGCGTCGGGGGCGCTAACTATGGCTACACCTTC.

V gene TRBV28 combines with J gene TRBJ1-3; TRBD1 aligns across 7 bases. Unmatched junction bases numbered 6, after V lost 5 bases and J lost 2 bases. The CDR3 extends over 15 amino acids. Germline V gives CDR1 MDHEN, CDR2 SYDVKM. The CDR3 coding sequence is TGTGCCAGCAGTGCCGGGACAGTAACTGGAAACACCATATATTTT. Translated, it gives CASSAGTVTGNTIYF.

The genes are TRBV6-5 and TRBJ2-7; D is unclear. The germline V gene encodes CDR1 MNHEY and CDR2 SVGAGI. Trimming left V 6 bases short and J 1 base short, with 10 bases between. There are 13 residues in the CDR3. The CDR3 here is CASRPGLSYEQYV. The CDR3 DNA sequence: TGTGCCAGCAGGCCAGGTCTTTCCTACGAGCAGTACGTC.

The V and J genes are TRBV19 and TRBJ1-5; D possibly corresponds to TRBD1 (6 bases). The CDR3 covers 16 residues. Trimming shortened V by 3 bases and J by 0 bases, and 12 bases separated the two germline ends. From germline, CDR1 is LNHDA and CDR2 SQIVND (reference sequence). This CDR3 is CASSIPGAYSNQPQHF. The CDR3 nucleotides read TGTGCCAGTAGTATTCCGGGGGCCTATAGCAATCAGCCCCAGCATTTT.

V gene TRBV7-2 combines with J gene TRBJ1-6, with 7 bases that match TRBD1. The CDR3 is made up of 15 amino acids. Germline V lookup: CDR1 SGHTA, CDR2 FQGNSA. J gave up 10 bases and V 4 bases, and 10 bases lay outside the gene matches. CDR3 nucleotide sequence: TGTGCCAGCAGCTCGAGACAGGGAAGAGGATCACCCCTCCACTTT. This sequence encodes CASSSRQGRGSPLHF.

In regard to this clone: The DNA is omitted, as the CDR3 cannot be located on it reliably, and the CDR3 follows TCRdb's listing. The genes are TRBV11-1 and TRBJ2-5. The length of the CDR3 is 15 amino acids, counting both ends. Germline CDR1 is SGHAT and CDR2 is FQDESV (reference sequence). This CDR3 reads CASSLFGSGRETQYF.

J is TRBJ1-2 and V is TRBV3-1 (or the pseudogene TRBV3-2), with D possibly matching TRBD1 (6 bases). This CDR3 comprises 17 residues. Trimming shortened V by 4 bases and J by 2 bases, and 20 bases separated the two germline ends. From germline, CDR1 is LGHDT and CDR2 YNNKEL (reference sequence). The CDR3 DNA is TGTGCCAGCAGCCGTACCGGATCGGCAGGGGTAAACTATGGCTACACCTTC. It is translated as CASSRTGSAGVNYGYTF.

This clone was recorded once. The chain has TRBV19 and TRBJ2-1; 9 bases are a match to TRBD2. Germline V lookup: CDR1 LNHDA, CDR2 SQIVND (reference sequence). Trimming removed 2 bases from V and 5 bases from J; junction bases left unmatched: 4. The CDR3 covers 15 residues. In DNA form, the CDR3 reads TGTGCCAGTAGTATAATGGGCGGGGGGGACAATGAGCAGTTCTTC. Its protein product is CASSIMGGGDNEQFF.

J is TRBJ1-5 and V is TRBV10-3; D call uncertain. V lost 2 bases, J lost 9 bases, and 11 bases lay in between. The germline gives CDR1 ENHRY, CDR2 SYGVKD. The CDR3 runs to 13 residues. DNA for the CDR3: TGTGCCATCAGTGAGGACCTCCCGCGGCCCCAGCATTTT. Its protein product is CAISEDLPRPQHF.

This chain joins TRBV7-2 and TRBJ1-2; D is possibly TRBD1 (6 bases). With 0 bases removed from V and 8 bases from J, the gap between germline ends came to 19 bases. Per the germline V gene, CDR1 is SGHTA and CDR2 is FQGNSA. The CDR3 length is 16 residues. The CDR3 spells CASSLARSGHEGGYTF. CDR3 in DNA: TGTGCCAGCAGCTTAGCGCGGTCGGGACATGAGGGAGGCTACACCTTC.

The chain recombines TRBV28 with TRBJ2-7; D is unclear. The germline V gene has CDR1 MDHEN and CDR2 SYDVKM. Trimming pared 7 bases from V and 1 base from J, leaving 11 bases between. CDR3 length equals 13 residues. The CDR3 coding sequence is TGTGCCAGCAACGGTAGAACTTCCTACGAGCAGTACGTC. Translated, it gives CASNGRTSYEQYV.

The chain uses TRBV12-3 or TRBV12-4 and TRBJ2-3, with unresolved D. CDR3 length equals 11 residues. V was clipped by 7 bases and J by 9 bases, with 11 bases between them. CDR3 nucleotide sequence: TGTGCCAGCACTAATCTCCGGACGCAGTATTTT. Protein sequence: CASTNLRTQYF.

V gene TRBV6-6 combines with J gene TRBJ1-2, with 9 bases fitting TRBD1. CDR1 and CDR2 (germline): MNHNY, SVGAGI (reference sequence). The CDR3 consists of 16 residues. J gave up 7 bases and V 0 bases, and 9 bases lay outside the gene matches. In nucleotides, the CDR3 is TGTGCCAGCAGTTACTCGAAGTCGGGACAGGGCGGTGGCTACACCTTC. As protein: CASSYSKSGQGGGYTF.

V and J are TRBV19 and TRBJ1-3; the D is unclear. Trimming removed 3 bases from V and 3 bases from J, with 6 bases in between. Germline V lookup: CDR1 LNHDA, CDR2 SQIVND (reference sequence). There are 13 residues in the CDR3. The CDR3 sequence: CASSISDGNTIYF. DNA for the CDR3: TGTGCCAGTAGTATCTCCGATGGAAACACCATATATTTT.

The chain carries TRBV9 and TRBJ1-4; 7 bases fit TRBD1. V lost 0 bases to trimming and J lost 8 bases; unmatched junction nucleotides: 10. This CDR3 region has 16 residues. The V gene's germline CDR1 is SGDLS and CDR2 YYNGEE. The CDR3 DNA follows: TGTGCCAGCAGCGTAGGCAGACAGGGTACTCGGGAAAAACTGTTTTTT. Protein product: CASSVGRQGTREKLFF.

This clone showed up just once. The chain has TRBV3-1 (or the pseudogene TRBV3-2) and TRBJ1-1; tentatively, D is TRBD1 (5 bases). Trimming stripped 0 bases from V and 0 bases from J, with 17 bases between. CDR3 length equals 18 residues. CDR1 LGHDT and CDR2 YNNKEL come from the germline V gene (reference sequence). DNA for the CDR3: TGTGCCAGCAGCCAAGATCATCGGCCAGGGCCACTGAACACTGAAGCTTTCTTT. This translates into CASSQDHRPGPLNTEAFF.

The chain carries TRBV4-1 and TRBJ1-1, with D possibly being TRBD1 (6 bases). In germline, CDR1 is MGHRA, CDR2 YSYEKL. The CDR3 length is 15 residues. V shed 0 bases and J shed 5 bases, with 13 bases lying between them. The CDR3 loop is CASSQDAQGWTEAFF. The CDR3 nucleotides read TGCGCCAGCAGCCAAGACGCCCAGGGGTGGACTGAAGCTTTCTTT.

CDR3 residues: CASSISGAGETQYF. The CDR3 DNA follows: TGTGCCAGTAGTATTTCGGGGGCTGGAGAGACCCAGTACTTC. This chain uses TRBV19 with TRBJ2-5; D could derive from TRBD1 or TRBD2 (6 bases each). The germline V and J ends were trimmed by 3 bases and 4 bases, with 12 bases remaining between them. This CDR3 contains 14 residues. The germline gives CDR1 LNHDA, CDR2 SQIVND (reference sequence).

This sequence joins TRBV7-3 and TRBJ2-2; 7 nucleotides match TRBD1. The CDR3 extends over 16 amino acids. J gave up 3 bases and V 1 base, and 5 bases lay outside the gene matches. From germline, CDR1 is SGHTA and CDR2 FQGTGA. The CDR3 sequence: CASSLSPDRYTGELFF. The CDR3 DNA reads TGTGCCAGCAGCTTAAGTCCGGACAGGTACACCGGGGAGCTGTTTTTT.

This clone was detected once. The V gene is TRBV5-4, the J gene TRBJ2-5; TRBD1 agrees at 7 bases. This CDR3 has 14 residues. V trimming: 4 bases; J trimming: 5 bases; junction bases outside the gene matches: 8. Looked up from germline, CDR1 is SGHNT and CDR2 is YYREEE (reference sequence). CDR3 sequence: CASSPGTASETQYF. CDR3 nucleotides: TGTGCCAGCAGCCCGGGGACAGCCAGTGAGACCCAGTACTTC.

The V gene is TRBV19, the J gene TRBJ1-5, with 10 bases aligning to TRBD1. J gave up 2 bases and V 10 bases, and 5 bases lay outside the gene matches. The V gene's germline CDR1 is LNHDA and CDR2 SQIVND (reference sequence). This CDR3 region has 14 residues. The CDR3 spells CATTGTGGNQPQHF. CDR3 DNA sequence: TGTGCCACCACCGGGACAGGGGGCAATCAGCCCCAGCATTTT.